Following are 10 T cell receptor beta chains from one sample sequenced in a study of cytomegalovirus exposure and HLA in healthy donors. Primers included in the PCR were 60 Vbeta and 13 Jbeta primers. The table came from immunoSEQ multiplex PCR; TCRdb's copy has only in-frame clones and leaves some out. This table holds around 140,000 clones, around 87% found once. Sequenced sample: PBMCs. All receptors come from a woman in her thirties in good health and CMV-seronegative.

The V gene is TRBV5-7, the J gene TRBJ2-1, with D perhaps matching TRBD1 (6 bases). TRBV5-7 is known as an ORF, though its function is uncertain. V gave up 5 bases and J gave up 10 bases, with 10 bases separating them. This CDR3 comprises 11 residues. Written as DNA, the CDR3 is TGTGCCAGCAGGGTTGGGACAGAGCAGTTCTTC. Translating it yields CASRVGTEQFF.

The chain is built from TRBV9 and TRBJ1-1, with unresolved D. V dropped 4 bases and J dropped 1 base, with 8 bases sitting between them. This CDR3 is built from 13 residues. Germline lookup yields CDR1 SGDLS and CDR2 YYNGEE. CDR3 amino acids: CASSLLWNTEAFF. In DNA, the CDR3 is TGTGCCAGCAGCCTCCTCTGGAACACTGAAGCTTTCTTT.

The chain is built from TRBV4-3 and TRBJ1-4; 9 nucleotides match TRBD1. There are 19 residues in the CDR3. With V trimmed by 3 bases and J by 1 base, 12 bases remained unmatched. Germline loops: CDR1 LGHNA, CDR2 YSLEER. The CDR3 DNA is TGCGCCAGCAGCCACCCCGGGACAGGGAGTTTCGTAACTAATGAAAAACTGTTTTTT. Amino acids: CASSHPGTGSFVTNEKLFF.

The chain recombines TRBV7-3 with TRBJ2-3, with TRBD1 matching over 11 bases. The junction had 5 bases not matched to a gene; V was cut back by 5 bases and J by 4 bases. The CDR3 runs to 15 residues. In germline, CDR1 is SGHTA, CDR2 FQGTGA. The chain's CDR3 is CASSPDRGRPDTQYF. DNA of the CDR3: TGTGCCAGCAGCCCGGACAGGGGGCGACCAGATACGCAGTATTTT.

The chain couples TRBV7-8 to TRBJ1-2; no reliable D call. The germline V and J ends were trimmed by 1 base and 8 bases, with 23 bases remaining between them. Germline assignment: CDR1 SGHVS and CDR2 FQNEAQ. The CDR3 has 17 residues. The CDR3 coding sequence is TGTGCCAGCAGCTTAGTCTGGCGGGAGGGATTGCGGAAGGGCTACACCTTC. It specifies CASSLVWREGLRKGYTF.

The genes are TRBV2 and TRBJ2-2, with 10 bases matching TRBD2. Germline CDR1 reads SNHLY; CDR2 reads FYNNEI. This CDR3 comprises 14 residues. Unmatched junction bases numbered 2, after V lost 8 bases and J lost 2 bases. CDR3 amino acids: CASGLAENTGELFF. CDR3 nucleotides: TGTGCCAGCGGACTAGCGGAAAACACCGGGGAGCTGTTTTTT.

The CDR3 region has the DNA TGTGCCACCATGGGCCCTAGCGGGAGGAAGGATGAGCAGTTCTTC. Its translation is CATMGPSGRKDEQFF. The chain carries TRBV7-9 and TRBJ2-1, with 11 bases identical to TRBD2. CDR3 length: 15 amino acids. Losses at the gene ends were 10 bases for V and 8 bases for J; bases not matched to a gene: 13. Germline V gene lookup returns CDR1 SEHNR and CDR2 FQNEAQ (reference sequence).

The rearrangement links TRBV11-3 to TRBJ2-1; 15 nucleotides line up with TRBD2. The CDR3 totals 14 residues. Per germline, CDR1 SGHNT and CDR2 YENEEA. J lost 12 bases, V lost 4 bases, and 4 bases had no gene match. This CDR3 reads CASSSGLAGGRQFF. The CDR3 DNA reads TGTGCCAGCAGCTCCGGACTAGCGGGAGGGCGGCAGTTCTTC. The entire variable domain, with the rest obtained from reference TRBV11-3 and TRBJ2-1, is as follows: EAGVVQSPRYKIIEKKQPVAFWCNPISGHNTLYWYLQNLGQGPELLIRYENEEAVDDSQLPKDRFSAERLKGVDSTLKIQPAELGDSAVYLCASSSGLAGGRQFFGPGTRLTVL.

This chain connects TRBV19 to TRBJ2-5, with 8 positions matching TRBD1. V shed 5 bases, J shed 5 bases, and the junction held 7 bases outside the gene matches. Germline V gives CDR1 LNHDA, CDR2 SQIVND (reference sequence). The CDR3 runs 14 residues. The CDR3 reads CASSPRGRVETQYF. CDR3 coding DNA: TGTGCCAGTAGTCCCAGGGGGCGAGTGGAGACCCAGTACTTC.

The J gene is TRBJ2-7, the V gene TRBV9; the match to TRBD1 covers 8 bases. Germline assignment: CDR1 SGDLS and CDR2 YYNGEE. The trim removed 3 bases at V and 3 bases at J, leaving 2 bases unmatched. The CDR3 loop spans 13 amino acids. This CDR3 is CASSGTGGYEQYF. The CDR3 DNA sequence: TGTGCCAGCAGCGGTACAGGGGGCTACGAGCAGTACTTC. Complete variable domain (other parts from reference TRBV9 and TRBJ2-7): DSGVTQTPKHLITATGQRVTLRCSPRSGDLSVYWYQQSLDQGLQFLIQYYNGEERAKGNILERFSAQQFPDLHSELNLSSLELGDSALYFCASSGTGGYEQYFGPGTRLTVT.